These 18 T cell receptor beta chains came from one sample sequenced in a study of T cells in Graves' hyperthyroidism and ophthalmopathy (dated by TCRdb to between 2018 and 2021). To prepare the library, multiplex PCR was applied. Reads for this sample came from an Illumina HiSeq 2000. The TCR beta CDR3 regions were amplified from RNA transcripts. A first-round RT-PCR of the TCR CDR3 used the HTBI primer set with the Qiagen OneStep RT-PCR kit. TCRdb ran its own pipeline on the public reads, namely fastp trimming at Q25 and MiXCR clone calling, and kept in-frame beta chains. Entries that share a CDR3 protein sequence are merged under the most common genes and DNA. This sample holds hundreds of thousands of distinct CDR3 sequences; less than 25% were observed only once. Around a third of the sample lies in the top ten. The sequenced material came from blood. The receptors derive from a man aged 25 to 40 with Graves' ophthalmopathy.

This clonotype was observed a handful of times. V gene TRBV6-1 combines with J gene TRBJ1-4; possibly TRBD1 for D (6 bases). The CDR3 length is 14 residues. V was trimmed by 7 bases and J by 8 bases, leaving 17 bases between them. Germline V CDR1 and CDR2: MNHNS, SASEGT. CDR3 protein: CASKMDSLSEKLFF. The CDR3 DNA reads TGTGCCAGCAAAATGGACAGTCTATCCGAAAAACTGTTTTTT.

This clonotype was detected a few times. The chain carries TRBV4-1 and TRBJ2-3; D uncertain. This CDR3 spans 15 amino acids. Trimming took 4 bases from V and 3 from J, leaving 14 bases between them. Germline values: CDR1 MGHRA, CDR2 YSYEKL. In DNA form, the CDR3 reads TGCGCCAGCAGCCCCTCGGACGGCCGAACAGATACGCAGTATTTT. Translating gives CASSPSDGRTDTQYF.

This clonotype was seen at least ten times. The chain couples TRBV6-6 to TRBJ1-2; D is unclear. V gave up 2 bases and J gave up 7 bases, with 11 bases separating them. Germline values: CDR1 MNHNY, CDR2 SVGAGI (reference sequence). This CDR3 contains 13 residues. The CDR3 loop reads CASSYILTTGYTF. CDR3 DNA: TGTGCCAGCAGTTACATACTAACTACTGGCTACACCTTC.

This clonotype was recorded many times. The chain has TRBV28 and TRBJ2-6; 7 bases map to TRBD1. The CDR3 length is 16 residues. With V trimmed by 5 bases and J by 4 bases, 8 bases remained unmatched. Germline V CDR1 and CDR2: MDHEN, SYDVKM. For the CDR3, the DNA is TGTGCCAGCAGTCGAGGGGGCGCAGCAGGGGCCAACGTCCTGACTTTC. Protein: CASSRGGAAGANVLTF.

This clonotype was seen a handful of times. DNA of the CDR3: TGTGCCAGCAGCTTACTCGCGTCAGGGCCATCAGGCGAGCAGTTCTTC. It yields the protein CASSLLASGPSGEQFF. The chain joins TRBV7-2 to TRBJ2-1, with D tentatively TRBD1 (5 bases). CDR1 SGHTA and CDR2 FQGNSA come from the germline V gene. V was trimmed by 2 bases and J by 10 bases, leaving 21 bases between them. The CDR3 sequence is 16 residues long.

The chain uses TRBV10-3 and TRBJ2-2; D might be TRBD1 (6 bases). V lost 5 bases to trimming and J lost 4 bases, with 11 bases between them. From germline, CDR1 is ENHRY and CDR2 SYGVKD. The CDR3 extends over 14 amino acids. The CDR3 region is CAISPRGSTGELFF. CDR3 DNA: TGTGCCATCAGTCCCAGGGGAAGCACCGGGGAGCTGTTTTTT.

This clonotype was recorded many times. V gene TRBV6-5 combines with J gene TRBJ2-5; D gene unclear. V dropped 3 bases and J dropped 3 bases, with 8 bases sitting between them. CDR3 length equals 13 residues. Germline V CDR1 and CDR2: MNHEY, SVGAGI. CDR3 region: CASSYGQKETQYF. The CDR3 DNA sequence: TGTGCCAGCAGTTATGGGCAGAAAGAGACCCAGTACTTC.

The gene calls are TRBV28 and TRBJ1-2; a possible D gene is TRBD1 (6 bases). Trimming removed 5 bases at V and 7 bases at J, with 20 bases between. The germline CDR1 and CDR2 sequences are MDHEN and SYDVKM. This CDR3 spans 15 amino acids. The CDR3 coding sequence is TGTGCCAGCAGTGTAGGAGGACAGATCCACTGTGGCTACACCTTC. Protein sequence: CASSVGGQIHCGYTF.

This clonotype turned up a few times. The rearrangement links TRBV20-1 to TRBJ1-1, with 9 bases that match TRBD1. The CDR3 extends over 14 amino acids. V lost 5 bases to trimming and J lost 3 bases; unmatched junction nucleotides: 7. Germline V gives CDR1 DFQATT, CDR2 SNEGSKA (reference sequence). CDR3 in DNA: TGCAGTGCTCAACAGGGGGCGCGGGACACTGAAGCTTTCTTT. This codes for CSAQQGARDTEAFF.

This clonotype was seen more than once but under ten times. This chain joins TRBV5-8 and TRBJ1-6; 7 bases are a match to TRBD1. The CDR3 spans 16 residues. Trimming cost V 1 base and J 9 bases; bases outside gene matches: 10. Germline values: CDR1 SGHTS, CDR2 YDEGEE. CDR3 DNA: TGTGCCAGCAGCTTGACACAACAGGGGTTCGCTTCACCCCTCCACTTT. Translating it yields CASSLTQQGFASPLHF.

This clonotype was counted a few times. This chain links TRBV20-1 with TRBJ1-2; D not resolved. The germline V and J ends were trimmed by 1 base and 4 bases, with 16 bases remaining between them. Germline values: CDR1 DFQATT, CDR2 SNEGSKA (reference sequence). The CDR3 is 15 amino acids. The DNA of the CDR3 is TGCAGTGCTAGAGCTCCGGACCAAGCGGGCTATGGCTACACCTTC. Encoded protein: CSARAPDQAGYGYTF.

The chain uses TRBV7-2 and TRBJ2-1; 10 positions match TRBD2. V was clipped by 5 bases and J by 6 bases; unmatched bases: 7. Germline values: CDR1 SGHTA, CDR2 FQGNSA. The CDR3 sequence is 15 residues long. The CDR3 reads CASSPLAGGGNEQFF. CDR3 nucleotide sequence: TGTGCCAGCAGCCCATTAGCGGGAGGTGGCAATGAGCAGTTCTTC. Drawing the rest from reference TRBV7-2 and TRBJ2-1, the complete variable domain is GAGVSQSPSNKVTEKGKDVELRCDPISGHTALYWYRQSLGQGLEFLIYFQGNSAPDKSGLPSDRFSAERTGGSVSTLTIQRTQQEDSAVYLCASSPLAGGGNEQFFGPGTRLTVL.

This clonotype was counted many times. This rearrangement joins TRBV6-6 to TRBJ2-7, with TRBD2 matching 7 bases. CDR1 MNHNY and CDR2 SVGAGI come from the germline V gene (reference sequence). V was clipped by 2 bases and J by 9 bases; unmatched bases: 7. This CDR3 has 13 amino acids. CDR3 in DNA: TGTGCCAGCAGTTACGGTCCGGGAGGACCGCAGTACTTC. This encodes CASSYGPGGPQYF.

The chain joins TRBV18 to TRBJ2-5, with D possibly being TRBD1 or TRBD2 (5 bases each). This CDR3 comprises 17 residues. The V end was cut by 1 base, the J end by 4 bases, with 19 bases between. Per germline, CDR1 KGHSH and CDR2 LQKENI. CDR3: CASSPLFASTGRETQYF. The CDR3 nucleotides read TGTGCCAGCTCACCACTATTTGCTAGCACAGGAAGAGAGACCCAGTACTTC.

The V gene is TRBV4-1, the J gene TRBJ2-2, with D perhaps matching TRBD2 (5 bases). Germline-derived CDR1 and CDR2 are MGHRA and YSYEKL. The CDR3 is 15 amino acids. The V gene lost 4 bases and the J gene lost 0 bases, with 9 bases spanning the gap. This CDR3 reads CASSRTSSNTGELFF. The CDR3 region has the DNA TGCGCCAGCAGCCGCACTAGTTCGAACACCGGGGAGCTGTTTTTT.

The chain recombines TRBV20-1 with TRBJ2-3; possibly TRBD1 or TRBD2 for D (6 bases each). V was trimmed by 6 bases and J by 1 base, leaving 17 bases between them. The length of the CDR3 is 15 residues. Germline lookup yields CDR1 DFQATT and CDR2 SNEGSKA (reference sequence). The CDR3 is CSAPGGGRGTDTQYF. CDR3 nucleotide sequence: TGCAGTGCCCCCGGTGGGGGGCGCGGCACAGATACGCAGTATTTT.

V and J are TRBV10-3 and TRBJ1-5; 7 bases are a match to TRBD1. V lost 6 bases, J lost 6 bases, and 14 bases stayed unmatched. The CDR3 loop spans 16 amino acids. CDR1 is ENHRY, CDR2 SYGVKD, per germline. The DNA for the CDR3 is TGTGCCATCAGACCCGGTAGGGGGCTTCGTAGTCAGCCCCAGCATTTT. This gives the protein CAIRPGRGLRSQPQHF.

The CDR3 coding sequence is TGTGCCAGCAGTTTACGGGCACCGGGGTATAGCAATCAGCCCCAGCATTTT. This encodes CASSLRAPGYSNQPQHF. V usage is TRBV27 and J usage is TRBJ1-5, with no clear D. V shed 2 bases and J shed 0 bases, with 14 bases lying between them. Germline V gene lookup returns CDR1 MNHEY and CDR2 SMNVEV (reference sequence). This CDR3 region has 17 residues.